Presented here are 20 T cell receptor beta chains from one specimen sequenced in a study of blood T cell repertoires in COVID-19. Using immunoSEQ multiplex PCR, the repertoire was profiled, and TCRdb retains in-frame clones only, with some absent. The data contain some 320,000 clones, roughly 86% of them singletons. The sequenced sample was PBMCs or T cells enriched from blood (not recorded which). These receptors all stem from a woman aged 30 to 39 who had recovered from COVID-19.

The chain carries TRBV7-2 and TRBJ2-5; 11 bases line up with TRBD2. With V trimmed by 6 bases and J by 5 bases, 5 bases remained unmatched. Germline V gene lookup returns CDR1 SGHTA and CDR2 FQGNSA. CDR3 size: 14 residues. The CDR3 is CASRIAGGGETQYF. The CDR3 DNA follows: TGTGCCAGCAGGATAGCGGGGGGGGGCGAGACCCAGTACTTC.

The V and J genes are TRBV28 and TRBJ2-1, with D maybe TRBD2 (6 bases). V was cut by 11 bases and J by 0 bases, with 14 bases left in between. The CDR3 covers 14 residues. Germline loops: CDR1 MDHEN, CDR2 SYDVKM. The DNA for the CDR3 is TGTGCCTGGGGGGAGTCGAGCTCCTACAATGAGCAGTTCTTC. Translated: CAWGESSSYNEQFF.

A few counts support this clone. This sequence joins TRBV6-2 or TRBV6-3 and TRBJ2-7; TRBD1 aligns across 8 bases. V shed 5 bases, J shed 5 bases, and the junction held 8 bases outside the gene matches. Germline V gene sequence: CDR1 MNHEY, CDR2 SVGEGT. The length of the CDR3 is 14 residues. In DNA form, the CDR3 reads TGTGCCAGCAGTGAGGACAGGGTGATAGACGAGCAGTACTTC. This sequence encodes CASSEDRVIDEQYF.

Comments on this clone: This sample also contains other DNA sequences that code for the same CDR3. The chain employs TRBV19 and TRBJ1-1; TRBD1 matches 9 bases. After removal of 5 bases from V and 5 bases from J, the junction contained 3 bases not matched to a gene. The CDR3 runs 13 residues. Germline V CDR1 and CDR2: LNHDA, SQIVND (reference sequence). CDR3 nucleotide sequence: TGTGCCAGTAGTCGACAGGGGGATACTGAAGCTTTCTTT. This sequence encodes CASSRQGDTEAFF. The full variable domain, in which reference TRBV19 and TRBJ1-1 provide the parts outside the CDR3, is DGGITQSPKYLFRKEGQNVTLSCEQNLNHDAMYWYRQDPGQGLRLIYYSQIVNDFQKGDIAEGYSVSREKKESFPLTVTSAQKNPTAFYLCASSRQGDTEAFFGQGTRLTVV.

A single count supports this clone. This chain joins TRBV7-2 and TRBJ1-6; D call uncertain. V was pared by 1 base and J by 3 bases, with 13 bases between. The CDR3 runs to 17 residues. From germline, CDR1 is SGHTA and CDR2 FQGNSA. The CDR3 DNA follows: TGTGCCAGCAGCTTAGGGCCAGTCAATGGCTATAATTCACCCCTCCACTTT. Encoded protein: CASSLGPVNGYNSPLHF.

V gene TRBV7-3 combines with J gene TRBJ1-2; D is undetermined. The V end was cut by 1 base, the J end by 6 bases, with 15 bases between. The length of the CDR3 is 15 residues. Per germline, CDR1 SGHTA and CDR2 FQGTGA. For the CDR3, the DNA is TGTGCCAGCAGCTTAATTGGTGGAGGGCGGCATGGCTACACCTTC. Protein product: CASSLIGGGRHGYTF.

The V gene is TRBV10-3, the J gene TRBJ2-2; D is possibly TRBD2 (5 bases). The CDR3 consists of 13 residues. CDR1 is ENHRY and CDR2 is SYGVKD in the germline V gene. The V end lost 3 bases, the J end lost 5 bases, and 7 bases lay between the germline ends. DNA of the CDR3: TGTGCCATCAGTGACACGGGAACCGGGGAGCTGTTTTTT. Its translation: CAISDTGTGELFF.

The chain employs TRBV15 and TRBJ2-5, with TRBD2 matching 12 bases. Germline assignment: CDR1 LNHNV and CDR2 YYDKDF (reference sequence). The CDR3 is made up of 18 amino acids. Losses at the gene ends were 5 bases for V and 5 bases for J; bases not matched to a gene: 15. The CDR3 is CATSGTAPSGGAGETQYF. The CDR3 nucleotides read TGTGCCACCAGCGGCACGGCCCCTAGCGGGGGGGCGGGTGAGACCCAGTACTTC.

The gene calls are TRBV11-2 and TRBJ2-5, with D possibly TRBD2 on 7 matching bases. Germline V gene lookup returns CDR1 SGHAT and CDR2 FQNNGV. The CDR3 is 15 residues long. V was trimmed by 9 bases and J by 1 base, leaving 18 bases between them. The CDR3 DNA reads TGTGCCAGTAAAATCACCGGGGGGCGCCAAGAGACCCAGTACTTC. It encodes CASKITGGRQETQYF. Drawing the rest from reference TRBV11-2 and TRBJ2-5, the complete variable domain is EAGVAQSPRYKIIEKRQSVAFWCNPISGHATLYWYQQILGQGPKLLIQFQNNGVVDDSQLPKDRFSAERLKGVDSTLKIQPAKLEDSAVYLCASKITGGRQETQYFGPGTRLLVL.

The gene calls are TRBV7-2 and TRBJ1-5; 8 bases fit TRBD1. Unmatched junction bases numbered 5, after V lost 4 bases and J lost 6 bases. CDR1 and CDR2 (germline): SGHTA, FQGNSA. This CDR3 spans 14 amino acids. The CDR3 nucleotides are TGTGCCAGCAGCTCCGGACAGGGCCGTCAGCCCCAGCATTTT. This gives the protein CASSSGQGRQPQHF.

This CDR3 is CASSIAGFFKSTDTQYF. The CDR3 DNA follows: TGTGCCAGTAGTATAGCGGGGTTCTTTAAGAGCACAGATACGCAGTATTTT. The chain is built from TRBV19 and TRBJ2-3; D might be TRBD2 (5 bases). This CDR3 has 17 amino acids. In germline, CDR1 is LNHDA, CDR2 SQIVND (reference sequence). Deletions cut 1 base from V and 0 bases from J, with 14 bases between.

CDR3 bases: TGTGCCACCCAACGGGACACCTCCTATAATTCACCCCTCCACTTT. Encoded protein: CATQRDTSYNSPLHF. The V and J genes are TRBV28 and TRBJ1-6; TRBD1 might be the D (6 bases). Trimming removed 10 bases at V and 0 bases at J, with 13 bases between. The length of the CDR3 is 15 residues. CDR1 is MDHEN and CDR2 is SYDVKM in the germline V gene.

The chain has TRBV19 and TRBJ1-1, with D possibly being TRBD1 (6 bases). V was shortened by 0 bases and J by 10 bases, with 12 bases between the two germline ends. This CDR3 spans 13 amino acids. CDR1 and CDR2 (germline): LNHDA, SQIVND (reference sequence). The CDR3 sequence: CASSIDRGLGAFF. The CDR3 coding sequence is TGTGCCAGTAGTATAGACAGGGGCCTTGGAGCTTTCTTT.

The chain combines TRBV6-4 with TRBJ2-3; TRBD2 matches at 7 bases. The CDR3 contains 17 residues. Trimming removed 3 bases from V and 0 bases from J; junction bases left unmatched: 9. Germline V CDR1 and CDR2: MRHNA, SNTAGT. The CDR3 nucleotides read TGTGCCAGCAGTGATCGGGTTAGCGGGTTAAGCACAGATACGCAGTATTTT. Its translation: CASSDRVSGLSTDTQYF.

The rearrangement links TRBV11-2 to TRBJ2-7, with 9 positions matching TRBD1. The germline CDR1 and CDR2 sequences are SGHAT and FQNNGV. The trim removed 1 base at V and 4 bases at J, leaving 5 bases unmatched. This CDR3 has 15 residues. This CDR3 is CASSLAGTGRYEQYF. The CDR3 DNA follows: TGTGCCAGCAGCTTAGCCGGGACAGGGAGATACGAGCAGTACTTC.

The rearrangement joins TRBV2 to TRBJ1-2, with TRBD1 matching over 10 bases. Trimming removed 6 bases from V and 1 base from J; junction bases left unmatched: 11. Germline V gene sequence: CDR1 SNHLY, CDR2 FYNNEI. The CDR3 consists of 17 residues. In DNA form, the CDR3 reads TGTGCCAGCAGCTACGGGACAGGGGCCGTAAATAACTATGGCTACACCTTC. Amino acids: CASSYGTGAVNNYGYTF.

This chain links TRBV19 with TRBJ1-2; D not certain. CDR1 and CDR2 from the germline V gene are LNHDA and SQIVND (reference sequence). The CDR3 has 12 amino acids. V lost 5 bases to trimming and J lost 8 bases, with 12 bases between them. This CDR3 reads CASSSSEWGYTF. CDR3 sequence (DNA): TGTGCCAGTAGTTCATCGGAGTGGGGCTACACCTTC.

The rearrangement links TRBV7-3 to TRBJ1-1; perhaps TRBD1 as D (5 bases). Trimming took off 5 bases at V and 4 bases at J, with 11 bases between the two ends. The CDR3 has 13 residues. The V gene's germline CDR1 is SGHTA and CDR2 FQGTGA. CDR3 region: CASSLGLGTEAFF. As DNA, the CDR3 is TGTGCCAGCAGCCTGGGACTCGGCACTGAAGCTTTCTTT.

The chain combines TRBV5-6 with TRBJ1-5; D gene unclear. V was clipped by 0 bases and J by 0 bases, with 7 bases between them. This CDR3 region has 15 residues. Per the germline V gene, CDR1 is SGHDT and CDR2 is YYEEEE. CDR3 nucleotides: TGTGCCAGCAGCTTGGGGGCAGGTAGCAATCAGCCCCAGCATTTT. This codes for CASSLGAGSNQPQHF.

The chain combines TRBV5-1 with TRBJ2-5, with 7 bases aligning to TRBD1. CDR3 length: 16 residues. V dropped 1 base and J dropped 2; count of bases not matched to a gene: 8. The germline V gene encodes CDR1 SGHRS and CDR2 YFSETQ. CDR3 amino acids: CASSLNSGRGQETQYF. As DNA, the CDR3 is TGCGCCAGCAGCTTGAATAGTGGCAGGGGGCAAGAGACCCAGTACTTC.